This T cell receptor (beta chain) is drawn from a study of preoperative IRX-2 immunotherapy in early breast cancer. The CDR3 is made up of 15 amino acids. Germline-derived CDR1 and CDR2 are MDHEN and SYDVKM. J was trimmed by 11 bases and V by 2 bases; bases with no gene match: 12. Assay: immunoSEQ multiplex PCR; the TCRdb copy retains only in-frame clones and omits some. The top ten hold around 2% of the sample, which has about 89,000 clones, about nine tenths seen once. Regarding treatment: preoperative locoregional IRX-2 cytokine immunotherapy. This sequence joins TRBV28 and TRBJ1-2, with TRBD1 identical over 9 bases. This TCR was recovered from a human donor with breast cancer. Sequencing was performed on tumor tissue, taken after IRX-2 immunotherapy. CDR3 amino acids: CASSLDRGQGVSYTF. The CDR3, as DNA: TGTGCCAGCAGTTTAGATAGGGGACAGGGTGTCAGTTACACCTTC.